This T cell receptor beta chain was captured in a study of cytomegalovirus exposure and HLA in healthy donors. Ten or more counts support this clone. PCR was performed using 60 Vbeta and 13 Jbeta primers. Only in-frame clones appear in the TCRdb table, and some are missing; sequencing was by immunoSEQ multiplex PCR. The sample contains 200,000 to 250,000 clones, 77% of which appear only once. This CDR3 is built from 13 residues. The germline gives CDR1 WSHSY, CDR2 SAAADI. Trimming removed 7 bases from V and 7 bases from J, with 16 bases in between. This clonotype was obtained from a woman in her fifties or sixties in good health and CMV-seropositive. Sequencing was performed on PBMCs. This rearrangement joins TRBV10-2 to TRBJ1-2; D remains unclear. The CDR3 is CASTPAARGGYTF. DNA for the CDR3: TGCGCCAGCACTCCCGCGGCCCGAGGTGGCTACACCTTC.